The clone carrying this T cell receptor (beta chain) was seen at least ten times. The data stem from a study of T cells in Graves' hyperthyroidism and ophthalmopathy. The CDR3 regions of TCR beta were amplified from RNA transcripts. Using the HTBI primer set, a first-round RT-PCR was run on the TCR CDR3. TCRdb analysed the multiplex PCR reads with MiXCR anew, one entry per CDR3 protein. The sample holds some 300,000 distinct CDR3 sequences; about an eighth are singletons and the top ten take around 8%. The clonotype originates from a woman aged 40 to 50 with Graves' hyperthyroidism. Material: blood.

CDR3 residues: CSVQQGENIQYF. The CDR3 coding sequence is TGCAGCGTTCAACAGGGTGAAAACATTCAGTACTTC. J is TRBJ2-4 and V is TRBV29-1; D might be TRBD1 (6 bases). Trimming shortened V by 5 bases and J by 5 bases, and 10 bases separated the two germline ends. CDR1 is SQVTM, CDR2 ANQGSEA, per germline. CDR3 size: 12 residues.